These 30 T cell receptor beta chains originate from one sample sequenced in a study of Ad26.COV2.S vaccination and SARS-CoV-2 variants. Treatment given: over 15 received Ad26.COV2.S at low or high dose, single or two shots; roughly 5 received placebo; per-sample allocation not given. The samples were gathered on day 63 after the first injection of vaccine or placebo. The data were produced by immunoSEQ multiplex PCR, yet TCRdb's version contains in-frame clones alone and is incomplete. This sample carries about 280,000 clones, about 89% of them seen once, and the ten largest clones take more than 2.5%. Sequencing used peripheral blood, obtained in a trial of Ad26.COV2.S vaccine versus placebo. Source of these receptors: a person between 18 and 65 years old who received the Ad26.COV2.S COVID-19 vaccine or a placebo.

The chain joins TRBV7-8 to TRBJ2-6; D is ambiguous. V lost 2 bases, J lost 0 bases, and 11 bases lay in between. Per germline, CDR1 SGHVS and CDR2 FQNEAQ. The CDR3 sequence is 17 residues long. CDR3 sequence (DNA): TGTGCCAGCAGCTTACAATCTTGGGGCTCTGGGGCCAACGTCCTGACTTTC. Residues: CASSLQSWGSGANVLTF.

This chain connects TRBV5-4 to TRBJ2-7, with 7 bases fitting TRBD1. Unmatched junction bases numbered 3, after V lost 4 bases and J lost 5 bases. The CDR3 extends over 12 amino acids. Germline CDR1 SGHNT, CDR2 YYREEE (reference sequence). CDR3 coding DNA: TGTGCCAGCAGCCCTACAGGGGACGAGCAGTACTTC. Amino acid sequence: CASSPTGDEQYF.

The chain links TRBV19 to TRBJ2-5; a possible D gene is TRBD1 (5 bases). V gave up 4 bases and J gave up 7 bases, with 16 bases separating them. CDR1 is LNHDA, CDR2 SQIVND, per germline (reference sequence). The CDR3 contains 14 residues. The CDR3 sequence: CASSTPQGAMTQYF. The CDR3 nucleotides are TGTGCCAGTAGTACCCCCCAAGGGGCGATGACCCAGTACTTC.

V usage is TRBV6-5 and J usage is TRBJ1-2; 9 positions match TRBD1. The CDR3 is 16 amino acids. CDR1 is MNHEY, CDR2 SVGAGI, per germline. Trimming removed 4 bases from V and 4 bases from J; junction bases left unmatched: 10. The CDR3 region has the DNA TGTGCCAGCAGTTGGACAGGGGATCCCTCTAGCTATGGCTACACCTTC. This translates into CASSWTGDPSSYGYTF.

The chain joins TRBV28 to TRBJ2-7; D is tentatively TRBD1 or TRBD2 (6 bases each). The V and J ends lost 6 bases and 5 bases respectively, with 14 bases between them. Germline assignment: CDR1 MDHEN and CDR2 SYDVKM. The CDR3 covers 13 residues. The CDR3: CASSNGGQDEQYF. CDR3 nucleotide sequence: TGTGCCAGCAGCAATGGGGGGCAGGACGAGCAGTACTTC. Full variable domain (remainder filled in from reference TRBV28 and TRBJ2-7): DVKVTQSSRYLVKRTGEKVFLECVQDMDHENMFWYRQDPGLGLRLIYFSYDVKMKEKGDIPEGYSVSREKKERFSLILESASTNQTSMYLCASSNGGQDEQYFGPGTRLTVT.

The chain uses TRBV11-2 and TRBJ1-3; D is uncertain. Germline CDR1 SGHAT, CDR2 FQNNGV. The CDR3 is 12 amino acids. V lost 5 bases and J 11 bases, leaving 13 bases between the germline ends. CDR3 in DNA: TGTGCCAGCAGCCAAGCGCCCGGGGCCATATATTTT. It codes for CASSQAPGAIYF.

The chain is built from TRBV24-1 and TRBJ1-1, with 8 bases lining up with TRBD1. Germline CDR1 and CDR2: KGHDR and SFDVKD. Losses at the gene ends were 2 bases for V and 3 bases for J; bases not matched to a gene: 13. The CDR3 runs 18 residues. DNA for the CDR3: TGTGCCACCAGTGATTGCCGAGGACAGGGCCCGCCGGACACTGAAGCTTTCTTT. Protein sequence: CATSDCRGQGPPDTEAFF.

The chain uses TRBV11-3 and TRBJ1-3; D is undetermined. V dropped 3 bases and J dropped 8 bases, with 11 bases sitting between them. The germline CDR1 and CDR2 sequences are SGHNT and YENEEA. The CDR3 runs 13 residues. As DNA, the CDR3 is TGTGCCAGCAGCTTCGGTCGGACGGACACCATATATTTT. Its protein product is CASSFGRTDTIYF. Combining the CDR3 with reference TRBV11-3 and TRBJ1-3 gives the whole variable domain EAGVVQSPRYKIIEKKQPVAFWCNPISGHNTLYWYLQNLGQGPELLIRYENEEAVDDSQLPKDRFSAERLKGVDSTLKIQPAELGDSAVYLCASSFGRTDTIYFGEGSWLTVV.

This chain links TRBV10-2 with TRBJ2-7; TRBD1 is a possible D gene (6 bases). Trimming pared 5 bases from V and 4 bases from J, leaving 15 bases between. The CDR3 extends over 14 amino acids. From germline, CDR1 is WSHSY and CDR2 SAAADI. Here the CDR3 reads CASSSGARTYEQYF. CDR3 coding DNA: TGCGCCAGCAGTTCAGGGGCCCGAACTTACGAGCAGTACTTC.

V is TRBV5-1 and J is TRBJ2-3; 12 bases map to TRBD1. Germline V gives CDR1 SGHRS, CDR2 YFSETQ. J gave up 3 bases and V 1 base, and 12 bases lay outside the gene matches. CDR3 length: 19 amino acids. CDR3 protein: CASSLSGQGAQGDTDTQYF. CDR3 DNA sequence: TGCGCCAGCAGCTTGTCGGGACAGGGGGCGCAGGGGGATACAGATACGCAGTATTTT.

The chain uses TRBV11-2 and TRBJ1-1; D remains unclear. CDR3 size: 12 residues. CDR1 and CDR2 (germline): SGHAT, FQNNGV. V gave up 5 bases and J gave up 11 bases, with 15 bases separating them. CDR3 sequence: CASSESGWAAFF. As DNA, the CDR3 is TGTGCCAGCAGCGAGTCAGGTTGGGCGGCTTTCTTT.

This clone showed up just once. This chain links TRBV2 with TRBJ1-1; D perhaps matches TRBD1 (6 bases). This CDR3 contains 14 residues. Trimming stripped 5 bases from V and 1 base from J, with 11 bases between. Germline CDR1 is SNHLY and CDR2 is FYNNEI. The CDR3 DNA reads TGTGCCAGCAGTAAACGGACAGCGAACACTGAAGCTTTCTTT. Translated: CASSKRTANTEAFF.

The chain couples TRBV5-1 to TRBJ2-4; 7 bases match TRBD1. Germline values: CDR1 SGHRS, CDR2 YFSETQ. The junction had 12 bases not matched to a gene; V was cut back by 3 bases and J by 0 bases. This CDR3 contains 18 residues. The chain's CDR3 is CASSYANRGTIAKNIQYF. In DNA, the CDR3 is TGCGCCAGCAGCTACGCAAACAGGGGAACAATAGCCAAAAACATTCAGTACTTC.

CDR3 nucleotides: TGTGCCGCCACGACTAGCGGCCAAGAGACCCAGTACTTC. Translation gives CAATTSGQETQYF. This chain uses TRBV3-1 (or the pseudogene TRBV3-2) with TRBJ2-5; 9 nucleotides agree with TRBD2. CDR3 length: 13 amino acids. V gave up 11 bases and J gave up 1 base; unmatched junction bases: 5. Per germline, CDR1 LGHDT and CDR2 YNNKEL (reference sequence).

The chain carries TRBV10-2 and TRBJ1-1; the D gene is possibly TRBD1 (6 bases). The germline gives CDR1 WSHSY, CDR2 SAAADI. The V end was cut by 2 bases, the J end by 1 base, with 11 bases between. The CDR3 contains 15 residues. CDR3: CASSETGWTNTEAFF. The CDR3 DNA reads as TGCGCCAGCAGTGAGACAGGGTGGACGAACACTGAAGCTTTCTTT.

This chain uses TRBV5-4 with TRBJ1-4; D may be TRBD1 (6 bases). Germline CDR1 SGHNT, CDR2 YYREEE (reference sequence). The CDR3 totals 14 residues. Trimming removed 3 bases at V and 3 bases at J, with 9 bases between. CDR3 coding DNA: TGTGCCAGCAGCTCGGGGGCGGCTAATGAAAAACTGTTTTTT. It encodes CASSSGAANEKLFF.

CDR3 coding DNA: TGTGCCAGCAGTCGTCAAACTCCGGGACAGGGGAATAACGAGCAGTACTTC. This gives the protein CASSRQTPGQGNNEQYF. The chain recombines TRBV7-2 with TRBJ2-7; 10 bases agree with TRBD1. Germline V gene sequence: CDR1 SGHTA, CDR2 FQGNSA. CDR3 length: 17 amino acids. J lost 5 bases, V lost 6 bases, and 16 bases had no gene match. The whole variable domain, remainder taken from reference TRBV7-2 and TRBJ2-7, is GAGVSQSPSNKVTEKGKDVELRCDPISGHTALYWYRQSLGQGLEFLIYFQGNSAPDKSGLPSDRFSAERTGGSVSTLTIQRTQQEDSAVYLCASSRQTPGQGNNEQYFGPGTRLTVT.

This clone was detected a few times. The CDR3 sequence: CSGSGGETQYF. The CDR3 DNA is TGCAGCGGAAGCGGGGGAGAGACCCAGTACTTC. The chain carries TRBV29-1 and TRBJ2-5, with TRBD2 identical over 8 bases. Germline CDR1 reads SQVTM; CDR2 reads ANQGSEA. The V segment lost 7 bases and the J segment 4 bases; nucleotides outside the gene matches: 2. CDR3 size: 11 residues.

The genes are TRBV7-2 and TRBJ1-4; 8 positions agree with TRBD1. Germline loops: CDR1 SGHTA, CDR2 FQGNSA. V lost 5 bases, J lost 7 bases, and 6 bases stayed unmatched. CDR3 length: 14 amino acids. The CDR3 spells CASSRQGTGEKLFF. CDR3 sequence (DNA): TGTGCCAGCAGCAGACAGGGGACCGGTGAAAAACTGTTTTTT. The entire variable domain, with the rest obtained from reference TRBV7-2 and TRBJ1-4, is as follows: GAGVSQSPSNKVTEKGKDVELRCDPISGHTALYWYRQSLGQGLEFLIYFQGNSAPDKSGLPSDRFSAERTGGSVSTLTIQRTQQEDSAVYLCASSRQGTGEKLFFGSGTQLSVL.

The V gene is TRBV4-2, the J gene TRBJ1-3; unclear D gene. The CDR3 sequence is 16 residues long. The V end was cut by 1 base, the J end by 0 bases, with 10 bases between. Germline loops: CDR1 LGHNA, CDR2 YNFKEQ. In nucleotides, the CDR3 is TGTGCCAGCAGCCAAGCCCAACTTAGCTCTGGAAACACCATATATTTT. Translating it yields CASSQAQLSSGNTIYF.

The CDR3 spells CASSSGGDGYTF. The CDR3 DNA follows: TGTGCCAGCAGTTCAGGGGGGGATGGCTACACCTTC. The chain has TRBV7-9 and TRBJ1-2; TRBD1 matches 7 bases. The CDR3 consists of 12 residues. V shed 6 bases, J shed 6 bases, and the junction held 4 bases outside the gene matches. Germline loops: CDR1 SEHNR, CDR2 FQNEAQ (reference sequence).

The chain couples TRBV6-5 to TRBJ2-7; TRBD1 matches 9 bases. The length of the CDR3 is 14 residues. Germline trimming cut 6 bases from V and 4 bases from J; bases unmatched to any gene: 7. The germline gives CDR1 MNHEY, CDR2 SVGAGI. The CDR3 spells CASRIDRGFYEQYF. The CDR3 nucleotides read TGTGCCAGCAGGATAGACAGGGGGTTTTACGAGCAGTACTTC.

The rearrangement links TRBV12-5 to TRBJ2-3; no definite D call. Trimming took 6 bases from V and 4 from J, leaving 14 bases between them. The CDR3 spans 14 residues. Per the germline V gene, CDR1 is LGHNT and CDR2 is FRNRAP. CDR3 nucleotide sequence: TGTGCTAGTGGGGCCCCACAAACCCCAGATACGCAGTATTTT. As protein: CASGAPQTPDTQYF. The full variable domain, with the rest looked up from reference TRBV12-5 and TRBJ2-3, is DARVTQTPRHKVTEMGQEVTMRCQPILGHNTVFWYRQTMMQGLELLAYFRNRAPLDDSGMPKDRFSAEMPDATLATLKIQPSEPRDSAVYFCASGAPQTPDTQYFGPGTRLTVL.

The rearrangement links TRBV7-6 to TRBJ1-5; D gene ambiguous. Between the trimmed V and J ends, which lost 1 base and 7 bases, there was a span of 14 bases. The CDR3 has 15 residues. The germline gives CDR1 SGHVS, CDR2 FNYEAQ. The CDR3 DNA is TGTGCCAGCAGCTTAGTGGCCGGCGGGCCCCAGCCCCAGCATTTT. It encodes CASSLVAGGPQPQHF.

The rearrangement uses TRBV27 and TRBJ2-7; 9 nucleotides agree with TRBD1. V shed 5 bases and J 4 bases; nucleotides not matched to a gene: 12. Germline CDR1 reads MNHEY; CDR2 reads SMNVEV (reference sequence). The length of the CDR3 is 16 residues. This chain's CDR3 is CASSPSRGQGIYEQYF. In DNA form, the CDR3 reads TGTGCCAGCAGTCCCTCGAGGGGACAGGGAATATACGAGCAGTACTTC.

The chain uses TRBV4-3 and TRBJ2-3, with 7 positions matching TRBD2. The germline gives CDR1 LGHNA, CDR2 YSLEER. Losses at the gene ends were 4 bases for V and 2 bases for J; bases not matched to a gene: 12. The CDR3 loop spans 17 amino acids. In DNA, the CDR3 is TGCGCCAGCAGCCGGCGATATCTAGCGGAAATCACAGATACGCAGTATTTT. It yields the protein CASSRRYLAEITDTQYF.

This clone has just one count. The V call is TRBV5-5, the J call TRBJ1-2, with D hard to call. Germline V gene lookup returns CDR1 SGHKS and CDR2 YYEKEE (reference sequence). V was cut by 4 bases and J by 4 bases, with 14 bases left in between. The CDR3 sequence is 14 residues long. The CDR3 DNA follows: TGTGCCAGCAGCCCCGACCTAGGGAGCTATGGCTACACCTTC. It codes for CASSPDLGSYGYTF.

V gene TRBV2 combines with J gene TRBJ2-1; TRBD1 is a possible D gene (5 bases). The CDR3 is 14 amino acids. The germline gives CDR1 SNHLY, CDR2 FYNNEI. The germline V and J ends were trimmed by 7 bases and 4 bases, with 14 bases remaining between them. CDR3 DNA sequence: TGTGCCAGCACCCGAGCAGGGCGGTACAATGAGCAGTTCTTC. As protein: CASTRAGRYNEQFF.

J is TRBJ1-2 and V is TRBV6-5; 7 nucleotides line up with TRBD1. Germline V CDR1 and CDR2: MNHEY, SVGAGI. CDR3 length: 14 residues. The ends lost 2 bases at V and 4 bases at J; junction bases unmatched: 4. CDR3 protein: CASSYTTGRYGYTF. In DNA form, the CDR3 reads TGTGCCAGCAGTTACACGACAGGGCGCTATGGCTACACCTTC.

The chain carries TRBV5-1 and TRBJ2-1; D not certain. The CDR3 is 13 residues long. V lost 0 bases and J 5 bases, leaving 6 bases between the germline ends. CDR1 SGHRS and CDR2 YFSETQ come from the germline V gene. This CDR3 is CASSLGTDNEQFF. The CDR3 DNA follows: TGCGCCAGCAGCTTGGGTACAGACAATGAGCAGTTCTTC.